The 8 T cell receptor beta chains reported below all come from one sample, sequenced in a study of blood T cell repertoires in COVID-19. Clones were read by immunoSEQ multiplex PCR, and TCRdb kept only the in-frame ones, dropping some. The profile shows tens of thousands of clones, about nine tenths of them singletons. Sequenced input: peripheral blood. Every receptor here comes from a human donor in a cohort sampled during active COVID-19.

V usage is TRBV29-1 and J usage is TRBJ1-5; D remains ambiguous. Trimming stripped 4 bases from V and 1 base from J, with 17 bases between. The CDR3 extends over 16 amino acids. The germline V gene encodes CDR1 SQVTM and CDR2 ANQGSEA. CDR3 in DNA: TGCAGCGTTGCCAACGCGAGCGGACGAAGCAATCAGCCCCAGCATTTT. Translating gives CSVANASGRSNQPQHF.

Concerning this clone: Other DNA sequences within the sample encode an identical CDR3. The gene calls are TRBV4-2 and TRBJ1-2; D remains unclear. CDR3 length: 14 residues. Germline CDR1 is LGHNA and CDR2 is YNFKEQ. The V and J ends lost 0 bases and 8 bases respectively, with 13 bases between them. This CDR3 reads CASSQDQGAGGYTF. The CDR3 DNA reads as TGTGCCAGCAGCCAAGATCAAGGCGCGGGGGGCTACACCTTC.

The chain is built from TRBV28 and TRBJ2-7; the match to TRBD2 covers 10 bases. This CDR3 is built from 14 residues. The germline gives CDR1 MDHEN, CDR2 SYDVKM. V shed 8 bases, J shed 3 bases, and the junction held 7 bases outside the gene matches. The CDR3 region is CASEDSGRIYEQYF. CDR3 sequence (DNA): TGTGCCAGCGAGGATAGCGGGAGGATCTACGAGCAGTACTTC.

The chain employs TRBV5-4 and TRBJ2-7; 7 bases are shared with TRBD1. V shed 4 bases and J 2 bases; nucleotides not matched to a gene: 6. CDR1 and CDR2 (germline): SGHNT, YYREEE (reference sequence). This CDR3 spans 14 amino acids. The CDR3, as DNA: TGTGCCAGCAGCCGCTCTACAGGGGCCTACGAGCAGTACTTC. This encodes CASSRSTGAYEQYF.

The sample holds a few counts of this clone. This CDR3 is CASSDDRTGADNQPQHF. Written as DNA, the CDR3 is TGTGCCAGCAGTGATGATAGGACAGGGGCGGACAATCAGCCCCAGCATTTT. This chain joins TRBV6-1 and TRBJ1-5; TRBD1 aligns across 9 bases. Per the germline V gene, CDR1 is MNHNS and CDR2 is SASEGT. CDR3 length equals 17 residues. V was pared by 3 bases and J by 3 bases, with 9 bases of the junction left unmatched.

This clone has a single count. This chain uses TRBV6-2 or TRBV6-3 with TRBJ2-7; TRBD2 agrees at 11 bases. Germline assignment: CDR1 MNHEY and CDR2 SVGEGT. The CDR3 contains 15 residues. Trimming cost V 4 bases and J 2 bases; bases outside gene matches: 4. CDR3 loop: CASSLAGGPTYEQYF. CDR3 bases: TGTGCCAGCAGTTTAGCGGGAGGGCCTACCTACGAGCAGTACTTC.

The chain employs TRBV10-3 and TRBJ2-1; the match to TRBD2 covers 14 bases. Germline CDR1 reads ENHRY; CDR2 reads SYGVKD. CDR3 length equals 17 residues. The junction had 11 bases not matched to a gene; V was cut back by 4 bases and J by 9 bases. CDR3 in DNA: TGTGCCATCAGTGGTGGGGACGGGACTAGCGGGAGCGGTGAGCAGTTCTTC. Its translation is CAISGGDGTSGSGEQFF.

This CDR3 reads CASSLATGGYPEAFF. As DNA, the CDR3 is TGTGCCAGCAGTTTGGCGACAGGGGGCTACCCTGAAGCTTTCTTT. The chain uses TRBV6-5 and TRBJ1-1; 10 bases line up with TRBD1. Germline V gives CDR1 MNHEY, CDR2 SVGAGI. V lost 4 bases and J lost 6; bases outside the gene matches: 8. This CDR3 has 15 residues.